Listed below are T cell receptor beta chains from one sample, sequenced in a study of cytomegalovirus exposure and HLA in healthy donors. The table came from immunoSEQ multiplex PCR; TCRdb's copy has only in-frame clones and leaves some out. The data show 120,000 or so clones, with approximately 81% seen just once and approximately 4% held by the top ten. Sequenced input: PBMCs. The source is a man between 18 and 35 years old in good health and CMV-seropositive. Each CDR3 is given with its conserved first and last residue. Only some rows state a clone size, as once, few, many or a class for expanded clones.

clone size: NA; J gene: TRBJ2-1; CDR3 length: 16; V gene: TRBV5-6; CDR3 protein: CASSLALAGGWNEQFF
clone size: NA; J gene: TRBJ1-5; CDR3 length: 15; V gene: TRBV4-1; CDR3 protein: CASSQRQGGNQPQHF
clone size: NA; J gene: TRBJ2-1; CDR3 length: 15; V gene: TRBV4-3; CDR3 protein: CASSQDGQRHNEQFF
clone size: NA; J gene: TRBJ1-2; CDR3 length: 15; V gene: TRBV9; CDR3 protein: CASSVAEGLHYGYTF
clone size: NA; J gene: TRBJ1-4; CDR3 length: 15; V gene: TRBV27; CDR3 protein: CASSLGAGENEKLFF
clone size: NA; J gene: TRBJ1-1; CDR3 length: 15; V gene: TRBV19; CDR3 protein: CASRQGDRGSTEAFF
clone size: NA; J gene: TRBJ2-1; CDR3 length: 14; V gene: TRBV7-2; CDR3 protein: CASSHSRADNEQFF
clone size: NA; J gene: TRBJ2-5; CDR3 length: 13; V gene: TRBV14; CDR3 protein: CASSHFGQETQYF
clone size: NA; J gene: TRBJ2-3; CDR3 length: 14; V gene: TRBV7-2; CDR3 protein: CASLKGTVTDTQYF
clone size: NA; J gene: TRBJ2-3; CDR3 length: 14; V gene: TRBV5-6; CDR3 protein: CASSWTSPTDTQYF
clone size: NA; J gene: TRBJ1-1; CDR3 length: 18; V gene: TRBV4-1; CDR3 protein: CASSQEMVRGKMNTEAFF
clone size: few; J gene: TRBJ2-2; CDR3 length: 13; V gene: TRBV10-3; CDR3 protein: CAMTDLPTGELFF
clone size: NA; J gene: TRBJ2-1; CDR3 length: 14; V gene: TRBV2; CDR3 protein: CASSGTSGYNEQFF
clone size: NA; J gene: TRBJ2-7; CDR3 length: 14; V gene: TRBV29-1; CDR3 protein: CSAAGGTRSYEQYF
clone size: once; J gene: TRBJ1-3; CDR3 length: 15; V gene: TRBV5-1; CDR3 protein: CASSLATGGRDTIYF
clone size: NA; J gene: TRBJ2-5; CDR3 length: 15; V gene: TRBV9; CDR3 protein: CASSVESGEGETQYF
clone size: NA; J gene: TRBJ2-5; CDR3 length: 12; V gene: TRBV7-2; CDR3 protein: CASSQAEETQYF
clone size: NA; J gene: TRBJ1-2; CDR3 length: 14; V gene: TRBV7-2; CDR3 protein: CASSLKSGNYGYTF
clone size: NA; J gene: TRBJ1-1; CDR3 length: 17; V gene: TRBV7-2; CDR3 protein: CASSLIFYGGLGTEAFF
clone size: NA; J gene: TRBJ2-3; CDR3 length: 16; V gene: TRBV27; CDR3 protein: CASSKGLAGEIDTQYF
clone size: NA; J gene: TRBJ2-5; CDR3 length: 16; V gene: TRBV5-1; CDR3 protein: CASSPQAFAIQETQYF
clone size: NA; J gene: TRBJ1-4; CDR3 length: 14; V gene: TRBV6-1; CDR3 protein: CASSEERVGEKLFF
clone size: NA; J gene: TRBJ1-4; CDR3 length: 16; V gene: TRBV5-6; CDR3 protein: CASSRDPGSANEKLFF
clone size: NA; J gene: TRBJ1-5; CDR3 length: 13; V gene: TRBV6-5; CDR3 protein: CASSGTENQPQHF
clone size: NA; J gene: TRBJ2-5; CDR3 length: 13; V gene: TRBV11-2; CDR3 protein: CASSFSGQETQYF
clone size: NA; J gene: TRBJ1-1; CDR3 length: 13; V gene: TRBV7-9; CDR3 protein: CASSFGEHTEAFF
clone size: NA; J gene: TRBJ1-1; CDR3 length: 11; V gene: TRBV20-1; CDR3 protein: CSASIAQEAFF
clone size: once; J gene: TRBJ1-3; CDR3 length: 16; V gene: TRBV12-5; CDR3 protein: CASGLVGEGTGNTIYF
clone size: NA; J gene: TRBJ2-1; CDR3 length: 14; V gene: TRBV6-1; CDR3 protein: CASSLAGDYNEQFF
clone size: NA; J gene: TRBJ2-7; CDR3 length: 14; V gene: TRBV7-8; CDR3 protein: CASSSSGTGGEQYF
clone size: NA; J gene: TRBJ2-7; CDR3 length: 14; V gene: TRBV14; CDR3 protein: CASSQVAGVYEQYF